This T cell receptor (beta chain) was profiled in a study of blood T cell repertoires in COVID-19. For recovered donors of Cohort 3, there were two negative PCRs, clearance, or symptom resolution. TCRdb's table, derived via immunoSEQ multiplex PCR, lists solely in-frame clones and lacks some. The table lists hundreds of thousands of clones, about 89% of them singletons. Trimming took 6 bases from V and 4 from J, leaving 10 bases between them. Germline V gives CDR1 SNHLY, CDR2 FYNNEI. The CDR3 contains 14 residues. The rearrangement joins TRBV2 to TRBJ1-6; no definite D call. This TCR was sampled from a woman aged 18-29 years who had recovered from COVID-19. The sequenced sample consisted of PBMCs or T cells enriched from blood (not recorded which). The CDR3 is CASRAGAYNSPLHF. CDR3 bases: TGTGCCAGCAGGGCCGGAGCGTATAATTCACCCCTCCACTTT.